This record concerns one T cell receptor beta chain sequence. The ends lost 2 bases at V and 3 bases at J; junction bases unmatched: 5. Germline CDR1 MDHEN, CDR2 SYDVKM. The CDR3 covers 15 residues. These data originate in a study of cytomegalovirus exposure and HLA in healthy donors. 13 Jbeta primers and 60 Vbeta primers were used for the PCR. This table comes from immunoSEQ multiplex PCR, and its TCRdb copy is limited to in-frame clones, with some not included. This sample has 150,000 to 200,000 clones, with 65% to 85% found just once. Sequencing used PBMCs. The clonotype originates from a woman aged 30 to 39 in good health and CMV-seropositive. The chain has TRBV28 and TRBJ1-1, with 8 nucleotides matching TRBD1. The CDR3 spells CASSLGTGRDTEAFF. The CDR3 DNA follows: TGTGCCAGCAGTTTAGGGACAGGCAGAGACACTGAAGCTTTCTTT.